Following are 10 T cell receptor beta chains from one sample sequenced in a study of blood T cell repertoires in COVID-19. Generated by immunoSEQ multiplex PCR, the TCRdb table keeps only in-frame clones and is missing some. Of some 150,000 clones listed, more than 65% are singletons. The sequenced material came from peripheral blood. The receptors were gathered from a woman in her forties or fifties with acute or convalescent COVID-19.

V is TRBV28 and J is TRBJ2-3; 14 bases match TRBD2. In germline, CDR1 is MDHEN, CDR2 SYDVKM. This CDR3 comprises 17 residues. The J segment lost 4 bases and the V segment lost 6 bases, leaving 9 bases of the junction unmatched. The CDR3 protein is CASSGTSGSEWSDTQYF. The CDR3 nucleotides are TGTGCCAGCAGCGGGACTAGCGGGAGTGAGTGGTCAGATACGCAGTATTTT.

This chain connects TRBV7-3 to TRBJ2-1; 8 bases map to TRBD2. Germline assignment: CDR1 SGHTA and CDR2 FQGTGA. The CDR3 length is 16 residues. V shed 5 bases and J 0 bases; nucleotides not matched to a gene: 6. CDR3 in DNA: TGTGCCAGCAGCACCTTAGCGGGAAGCTCCTACAATGAGCAGTTCTTC. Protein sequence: CASSTLAGSSYNEQFF.

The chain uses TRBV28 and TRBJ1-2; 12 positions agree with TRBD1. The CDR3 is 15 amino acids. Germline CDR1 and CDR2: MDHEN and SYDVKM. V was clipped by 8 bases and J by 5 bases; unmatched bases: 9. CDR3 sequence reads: CASEDGTGGKYGYTF. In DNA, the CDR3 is TGTGCCAGCGAAGACGGGACAGGGGGCAAGTATGGCTACACCTTC.

CDR3 nucleotides: TGTGCCAGCAGCCAAGCCGAACAGGGATCCTATAATTCACCCCTCCACTTT. It specifies CASSQAEQGSYNSPLHF. The chain combines TRBV3-1 (or the pseudogene TRBV3-2) with TRBJ1-6, with D perhaps matching TRBD1 (6 bases). This CDR3 is built from 17 residues. Trimming pared 1 base from V and 1 base from J, leaving 11 bases between. The germline CDR1 and CDR2 sequences are LGHDT and YNNKEL (reference sequence).

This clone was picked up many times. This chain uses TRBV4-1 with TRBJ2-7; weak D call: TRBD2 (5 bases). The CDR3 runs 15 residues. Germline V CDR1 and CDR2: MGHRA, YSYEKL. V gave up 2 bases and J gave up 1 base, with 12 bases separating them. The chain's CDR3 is CASSQIPRGSYEQYF. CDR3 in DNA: TGCGCCAGCAGCCAAATCCCCCGGGGATCCTACGAGCAGTACTTC.

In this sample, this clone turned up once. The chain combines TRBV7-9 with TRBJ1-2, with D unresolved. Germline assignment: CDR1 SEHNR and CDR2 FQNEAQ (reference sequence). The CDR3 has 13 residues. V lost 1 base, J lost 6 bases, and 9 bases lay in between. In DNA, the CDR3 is TGTGCCAGCAGCTTAGGGGTACAGAATGGCTACACCTTC. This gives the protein CASSLGVQNGYTF.

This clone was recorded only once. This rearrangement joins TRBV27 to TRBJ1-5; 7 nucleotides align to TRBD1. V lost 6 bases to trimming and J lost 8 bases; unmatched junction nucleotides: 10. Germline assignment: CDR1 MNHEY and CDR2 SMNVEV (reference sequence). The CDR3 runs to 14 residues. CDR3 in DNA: TGTGCCAGCAGACGCCAGGGGGTGGTCGAGCCCCAGCATTTT. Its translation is CASRRQGVVEPQHF.

The CDR3 protein is CASRPGTSGIIEQFF. The CDR3 region has the DNA TGTGCCAGCAGACCCGGGACTAGCGGGATTATTGAGCAGTTCTTC. V and J are TRBV27 and TRBJ2-1, with 13 bases identical to TRBD2. Germline values: CDR1 MNHEY, CDR2 SMNVEV (reference sequence). V gave up 6 bases and J gave up 9 bases; unmatched junction bases: 8. This CDR3 has 15 amino acids.

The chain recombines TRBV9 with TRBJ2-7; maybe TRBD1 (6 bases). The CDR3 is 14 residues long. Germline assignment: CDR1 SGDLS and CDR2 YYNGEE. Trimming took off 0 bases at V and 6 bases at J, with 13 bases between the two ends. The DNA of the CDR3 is TGTGCCAGCAGCGTAGTCGGGACAAGAGGCGAGCAGTACTTC. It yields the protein CASSVVGTRGEQYF.

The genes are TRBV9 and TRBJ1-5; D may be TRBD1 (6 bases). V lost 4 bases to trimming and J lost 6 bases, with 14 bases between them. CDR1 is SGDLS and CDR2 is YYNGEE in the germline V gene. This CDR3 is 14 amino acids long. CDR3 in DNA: TGTGCCAGCAGCCCTTCAGGGGTGAGTCAGCCCCAGCATTTT. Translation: CASSPSGVSQPQHF.